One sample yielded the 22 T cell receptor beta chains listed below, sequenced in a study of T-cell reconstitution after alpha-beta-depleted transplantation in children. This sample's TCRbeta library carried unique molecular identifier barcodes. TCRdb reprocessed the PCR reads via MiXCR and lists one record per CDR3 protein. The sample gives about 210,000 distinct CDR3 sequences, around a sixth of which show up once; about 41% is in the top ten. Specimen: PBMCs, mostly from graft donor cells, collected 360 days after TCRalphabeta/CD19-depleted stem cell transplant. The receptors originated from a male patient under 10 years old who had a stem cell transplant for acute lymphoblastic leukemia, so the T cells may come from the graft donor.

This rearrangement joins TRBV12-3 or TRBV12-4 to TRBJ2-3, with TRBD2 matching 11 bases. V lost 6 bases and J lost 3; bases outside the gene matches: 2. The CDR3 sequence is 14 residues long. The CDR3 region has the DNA TGTGCCAGCAGGCGACTAGCGGGGACAGATACGCAGTATTTT. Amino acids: CASRRLAGTDTQYF.

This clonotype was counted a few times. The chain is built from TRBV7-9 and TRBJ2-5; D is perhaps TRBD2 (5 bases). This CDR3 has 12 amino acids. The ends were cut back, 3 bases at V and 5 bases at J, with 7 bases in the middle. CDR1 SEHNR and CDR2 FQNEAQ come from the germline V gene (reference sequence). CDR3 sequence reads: CASSFGLETQYF. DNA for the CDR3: TGTGCCAGCAGCTTCGGACTTGAGACCCAGTACTTC.

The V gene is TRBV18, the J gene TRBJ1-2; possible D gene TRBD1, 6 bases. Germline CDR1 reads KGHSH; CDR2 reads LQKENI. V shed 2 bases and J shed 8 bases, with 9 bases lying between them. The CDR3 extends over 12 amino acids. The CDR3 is CASSPDRTGYTF. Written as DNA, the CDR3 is TGTGCCAGCTCACCAGACAGGACCGGCTACACCTTC. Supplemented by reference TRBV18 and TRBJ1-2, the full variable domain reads NAGVMQNPRHLVRRRGQEARLRCSPMKGHSHVYWYRQLPEEGLKFMVYLQKENIIDESGMPKERFSAEFPKEGPSILRIQQVVRGDSAAYFCASSPDRTGYTFGSGTRLTVV.

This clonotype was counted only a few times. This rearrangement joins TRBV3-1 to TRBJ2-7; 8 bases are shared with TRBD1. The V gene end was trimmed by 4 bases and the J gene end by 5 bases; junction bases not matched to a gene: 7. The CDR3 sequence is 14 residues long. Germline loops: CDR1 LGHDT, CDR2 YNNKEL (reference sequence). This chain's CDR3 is CASSRSGGSDEQYF. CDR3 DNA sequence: TGTGCCAGCAGCCGCTCAGGGGGCTCGGACGAGCAGTACTTC.

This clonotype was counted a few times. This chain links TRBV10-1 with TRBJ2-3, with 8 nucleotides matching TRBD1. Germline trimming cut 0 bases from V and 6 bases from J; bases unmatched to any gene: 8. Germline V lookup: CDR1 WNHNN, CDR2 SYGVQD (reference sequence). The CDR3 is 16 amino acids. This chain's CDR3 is CASSESPRDRRDTQYF. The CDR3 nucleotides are TGCGCCAGCAGTGAGTCGCCTAGGGACAGGAGGGATACGCAGTATTTT.

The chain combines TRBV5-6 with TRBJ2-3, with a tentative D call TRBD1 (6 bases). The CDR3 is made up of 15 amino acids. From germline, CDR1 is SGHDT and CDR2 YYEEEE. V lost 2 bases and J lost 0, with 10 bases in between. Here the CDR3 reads CASSFWDTSTDTQYF. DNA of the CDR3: TGTGCCAGCAGCTTTTGGGACACCAGCACAGATACGCAGTATTTT.

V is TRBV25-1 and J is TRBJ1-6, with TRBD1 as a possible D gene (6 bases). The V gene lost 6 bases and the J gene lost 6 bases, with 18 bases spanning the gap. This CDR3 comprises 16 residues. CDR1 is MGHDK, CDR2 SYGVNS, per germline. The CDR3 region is CASSAQGEIGNSPLHF. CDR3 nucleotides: TGTGCCAGCAGCGCACAGGGAGAGATTGGTAATTCACCCCTCCACTTT.

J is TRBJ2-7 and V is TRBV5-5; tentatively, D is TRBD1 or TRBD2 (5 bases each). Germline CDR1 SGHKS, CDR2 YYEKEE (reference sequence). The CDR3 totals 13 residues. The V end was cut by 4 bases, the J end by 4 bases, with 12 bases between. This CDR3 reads CASSLRDDYEQYF. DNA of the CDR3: TGTGCCAGCAGCCTCCGGGACGATTACGAGCAGTACTTC.

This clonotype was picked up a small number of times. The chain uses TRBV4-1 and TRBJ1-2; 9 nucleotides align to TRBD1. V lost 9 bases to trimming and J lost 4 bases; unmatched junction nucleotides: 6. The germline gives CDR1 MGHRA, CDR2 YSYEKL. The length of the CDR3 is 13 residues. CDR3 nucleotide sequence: TGCGCCAGTAGACCGACAGGGGGCTATGGCTACACCTTC. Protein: CASRPTGGYGYTF.

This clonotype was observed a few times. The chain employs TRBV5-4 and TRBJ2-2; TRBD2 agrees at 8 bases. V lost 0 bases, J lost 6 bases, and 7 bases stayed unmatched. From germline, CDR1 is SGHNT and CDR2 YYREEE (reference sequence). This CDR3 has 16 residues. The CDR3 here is CASSLAQRGNSGELFF. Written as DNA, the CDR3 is TGTGCCAGCAGCTTGGCCCAGCGGGGGAATTCCGGGGAGCTGTTTTTT.

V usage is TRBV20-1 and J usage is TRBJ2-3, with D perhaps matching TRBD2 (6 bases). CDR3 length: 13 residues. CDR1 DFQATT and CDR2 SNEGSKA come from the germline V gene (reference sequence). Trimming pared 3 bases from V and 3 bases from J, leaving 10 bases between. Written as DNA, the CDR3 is TGCAGTGCTAGTGTAGCGGTAACAGATACGCAGTATTTT. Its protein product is CSASVAVTDTQYF.

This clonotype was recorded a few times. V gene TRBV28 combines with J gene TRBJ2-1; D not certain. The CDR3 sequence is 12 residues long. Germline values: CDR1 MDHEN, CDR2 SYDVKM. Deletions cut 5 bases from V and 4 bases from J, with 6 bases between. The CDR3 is CASSHSYNEQFF. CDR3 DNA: TGTGCCAGCAGTCACAGTTACAATGAGCAGTTCTTC.

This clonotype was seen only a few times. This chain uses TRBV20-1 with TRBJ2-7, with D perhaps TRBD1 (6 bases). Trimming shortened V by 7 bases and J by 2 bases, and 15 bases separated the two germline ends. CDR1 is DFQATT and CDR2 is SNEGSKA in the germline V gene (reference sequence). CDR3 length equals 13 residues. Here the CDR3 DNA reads TGCAGTGTTTCCAGGGGAGATCCCTACGAGCAGTACTTC. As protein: CSVSRGDPYEQYF.

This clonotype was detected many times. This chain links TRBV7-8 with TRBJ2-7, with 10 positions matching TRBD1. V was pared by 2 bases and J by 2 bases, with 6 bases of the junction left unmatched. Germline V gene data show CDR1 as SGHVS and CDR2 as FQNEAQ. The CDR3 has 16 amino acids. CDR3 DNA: TGTGCCAGCAGCTTAAGGGGGGACAGGGGAGCCTACGAGCAGTACTTC. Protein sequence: CASSLRGDRGAYEQYF.

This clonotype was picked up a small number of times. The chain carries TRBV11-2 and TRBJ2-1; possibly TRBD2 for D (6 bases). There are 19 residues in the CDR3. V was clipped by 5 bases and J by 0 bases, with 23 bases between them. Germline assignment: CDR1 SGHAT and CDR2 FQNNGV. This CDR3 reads CASSRGSASVVSSYNEQFF. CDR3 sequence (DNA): TGTGCCAGCAGCAGGGGTAGCGCTAGCGTGGTTAGCTCCTACAATGAGCAGTTCTTC.

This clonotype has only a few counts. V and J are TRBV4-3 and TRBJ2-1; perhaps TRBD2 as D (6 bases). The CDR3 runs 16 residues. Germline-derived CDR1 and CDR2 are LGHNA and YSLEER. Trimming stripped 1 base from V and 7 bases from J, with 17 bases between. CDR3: CASSQVGTSSGNEQFF. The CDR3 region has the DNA TGCGCCAGCAGCCAAGTGGGGACTTCGTCGGGGAATGAGCAGTTCTTC.

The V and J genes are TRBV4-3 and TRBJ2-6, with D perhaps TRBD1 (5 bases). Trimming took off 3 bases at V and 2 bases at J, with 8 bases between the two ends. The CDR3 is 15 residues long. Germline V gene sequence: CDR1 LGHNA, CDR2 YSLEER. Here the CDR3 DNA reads TGCGCCAGCAGCCAGGTCAGGGCTGGGGCCAACGTCCTGACTTTC. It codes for CASSQVRAGANVLTF.

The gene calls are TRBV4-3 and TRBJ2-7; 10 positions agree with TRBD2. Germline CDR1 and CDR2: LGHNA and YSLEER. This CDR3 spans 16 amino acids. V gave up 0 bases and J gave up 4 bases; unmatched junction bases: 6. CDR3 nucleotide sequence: TGCGCCAGCAGCCAAGAAAGCGGGGGGGGACTATACGAGCAGTACTTC. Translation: CASSQESGGGLYEQYF.

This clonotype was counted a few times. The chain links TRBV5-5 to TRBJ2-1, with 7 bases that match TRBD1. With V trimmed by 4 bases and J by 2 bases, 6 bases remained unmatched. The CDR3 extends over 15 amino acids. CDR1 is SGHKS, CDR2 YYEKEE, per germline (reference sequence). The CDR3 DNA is TGTGCCAGCAGCCCCCGGGACAGAACCTACAATGAGCAGTTCTTC. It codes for CASSPRDRTYNEQFF.

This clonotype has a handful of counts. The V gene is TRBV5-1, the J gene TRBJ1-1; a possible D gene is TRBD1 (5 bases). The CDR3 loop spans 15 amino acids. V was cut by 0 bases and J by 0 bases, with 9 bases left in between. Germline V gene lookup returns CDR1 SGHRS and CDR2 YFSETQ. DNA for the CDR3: TGCGCCAGCAGCTTGGAGGGGACCCTGAACACTGAAGCTTTCTTT. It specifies CASSLEGTLNTEAFF.

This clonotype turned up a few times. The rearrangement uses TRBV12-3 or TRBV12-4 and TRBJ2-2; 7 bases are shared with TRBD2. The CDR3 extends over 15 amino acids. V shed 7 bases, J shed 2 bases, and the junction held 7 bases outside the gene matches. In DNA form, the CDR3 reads TGTGCCAGCACCGCCGGGGGGAAAAACACCGGGGAGCTGTTTTTT. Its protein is CASTAGGKNTGELFF.

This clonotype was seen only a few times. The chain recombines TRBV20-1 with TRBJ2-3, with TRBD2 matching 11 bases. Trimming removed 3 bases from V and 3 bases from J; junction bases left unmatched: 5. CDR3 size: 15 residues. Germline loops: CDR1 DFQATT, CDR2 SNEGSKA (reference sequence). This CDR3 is CSASSSGGPTDTQYF. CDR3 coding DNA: TGCAGTGCTAGTTCTAGCGGGGGGCCTACAGATACGCAGTATTTT.